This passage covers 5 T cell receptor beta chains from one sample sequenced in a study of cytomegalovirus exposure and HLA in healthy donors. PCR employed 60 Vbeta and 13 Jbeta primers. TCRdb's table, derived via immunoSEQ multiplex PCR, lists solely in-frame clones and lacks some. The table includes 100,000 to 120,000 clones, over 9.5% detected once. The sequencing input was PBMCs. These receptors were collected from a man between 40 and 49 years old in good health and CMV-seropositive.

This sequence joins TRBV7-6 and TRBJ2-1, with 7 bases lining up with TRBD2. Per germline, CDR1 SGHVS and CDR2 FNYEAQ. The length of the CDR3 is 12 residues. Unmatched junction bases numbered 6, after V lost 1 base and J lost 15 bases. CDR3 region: CASSLDGGSTFF. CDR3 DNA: TGTGCCAGCAGCTTAGACGGCGGGAGTACGTTCTTC. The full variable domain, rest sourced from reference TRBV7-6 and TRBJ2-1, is GAGVSQSPRYKVTKRGQDVALRCDPISGHVSLYWYRQALGQGPEFLTYFNYEAQQDKSGLPNDRFSAERPEGSISTLTIQRTEQRDSAMYRCASSLDGGSTFFGPGTRLTVL.

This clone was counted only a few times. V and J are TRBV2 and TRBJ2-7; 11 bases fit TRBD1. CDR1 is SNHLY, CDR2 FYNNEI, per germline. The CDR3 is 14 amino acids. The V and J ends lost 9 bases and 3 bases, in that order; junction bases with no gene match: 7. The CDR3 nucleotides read TGTGCCAGTAATCCGGGACAGGGGGTCTACGAGCAGTACTTC. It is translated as CASNPGQGVYEQYF. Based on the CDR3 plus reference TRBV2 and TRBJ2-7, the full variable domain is EPEVTQTPSHQVTQMGQEVILRCVPISNHLYFYWYRQILGQKVEFLVSFYNNEISEKSEIFDDQFSVERPDGSNFTLKIRSTKLEDSAMYFCASNPGQGVYEQYFGPGTRLTVT.

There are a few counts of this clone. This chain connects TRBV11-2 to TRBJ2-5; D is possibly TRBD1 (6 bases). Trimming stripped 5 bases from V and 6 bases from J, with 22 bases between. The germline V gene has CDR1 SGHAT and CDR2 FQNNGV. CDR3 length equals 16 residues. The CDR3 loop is CASSPLRGGVGKTQYF. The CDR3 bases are TGTGCCAGCAGCCCATTGAGAGGGGGAGTTGGGAAGACCCAGTACTTC.

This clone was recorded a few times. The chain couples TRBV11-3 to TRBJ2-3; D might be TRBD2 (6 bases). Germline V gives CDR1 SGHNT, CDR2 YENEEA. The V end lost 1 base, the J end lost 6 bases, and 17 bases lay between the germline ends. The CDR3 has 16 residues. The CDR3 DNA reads TGTGCCAGCAGCTTAGTACCGGGCCCGGGGGACGATACGCAGTATTTT. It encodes CASSLVPGPGDDTQYF.

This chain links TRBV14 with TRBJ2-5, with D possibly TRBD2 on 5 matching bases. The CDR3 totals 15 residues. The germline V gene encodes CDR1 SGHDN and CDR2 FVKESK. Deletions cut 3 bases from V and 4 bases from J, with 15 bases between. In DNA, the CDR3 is TGTGCCAGCAGCCAGCCGGAGGCGTCTATAGAGACCCAGTACTTC. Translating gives CASSQPEASIETQYF.